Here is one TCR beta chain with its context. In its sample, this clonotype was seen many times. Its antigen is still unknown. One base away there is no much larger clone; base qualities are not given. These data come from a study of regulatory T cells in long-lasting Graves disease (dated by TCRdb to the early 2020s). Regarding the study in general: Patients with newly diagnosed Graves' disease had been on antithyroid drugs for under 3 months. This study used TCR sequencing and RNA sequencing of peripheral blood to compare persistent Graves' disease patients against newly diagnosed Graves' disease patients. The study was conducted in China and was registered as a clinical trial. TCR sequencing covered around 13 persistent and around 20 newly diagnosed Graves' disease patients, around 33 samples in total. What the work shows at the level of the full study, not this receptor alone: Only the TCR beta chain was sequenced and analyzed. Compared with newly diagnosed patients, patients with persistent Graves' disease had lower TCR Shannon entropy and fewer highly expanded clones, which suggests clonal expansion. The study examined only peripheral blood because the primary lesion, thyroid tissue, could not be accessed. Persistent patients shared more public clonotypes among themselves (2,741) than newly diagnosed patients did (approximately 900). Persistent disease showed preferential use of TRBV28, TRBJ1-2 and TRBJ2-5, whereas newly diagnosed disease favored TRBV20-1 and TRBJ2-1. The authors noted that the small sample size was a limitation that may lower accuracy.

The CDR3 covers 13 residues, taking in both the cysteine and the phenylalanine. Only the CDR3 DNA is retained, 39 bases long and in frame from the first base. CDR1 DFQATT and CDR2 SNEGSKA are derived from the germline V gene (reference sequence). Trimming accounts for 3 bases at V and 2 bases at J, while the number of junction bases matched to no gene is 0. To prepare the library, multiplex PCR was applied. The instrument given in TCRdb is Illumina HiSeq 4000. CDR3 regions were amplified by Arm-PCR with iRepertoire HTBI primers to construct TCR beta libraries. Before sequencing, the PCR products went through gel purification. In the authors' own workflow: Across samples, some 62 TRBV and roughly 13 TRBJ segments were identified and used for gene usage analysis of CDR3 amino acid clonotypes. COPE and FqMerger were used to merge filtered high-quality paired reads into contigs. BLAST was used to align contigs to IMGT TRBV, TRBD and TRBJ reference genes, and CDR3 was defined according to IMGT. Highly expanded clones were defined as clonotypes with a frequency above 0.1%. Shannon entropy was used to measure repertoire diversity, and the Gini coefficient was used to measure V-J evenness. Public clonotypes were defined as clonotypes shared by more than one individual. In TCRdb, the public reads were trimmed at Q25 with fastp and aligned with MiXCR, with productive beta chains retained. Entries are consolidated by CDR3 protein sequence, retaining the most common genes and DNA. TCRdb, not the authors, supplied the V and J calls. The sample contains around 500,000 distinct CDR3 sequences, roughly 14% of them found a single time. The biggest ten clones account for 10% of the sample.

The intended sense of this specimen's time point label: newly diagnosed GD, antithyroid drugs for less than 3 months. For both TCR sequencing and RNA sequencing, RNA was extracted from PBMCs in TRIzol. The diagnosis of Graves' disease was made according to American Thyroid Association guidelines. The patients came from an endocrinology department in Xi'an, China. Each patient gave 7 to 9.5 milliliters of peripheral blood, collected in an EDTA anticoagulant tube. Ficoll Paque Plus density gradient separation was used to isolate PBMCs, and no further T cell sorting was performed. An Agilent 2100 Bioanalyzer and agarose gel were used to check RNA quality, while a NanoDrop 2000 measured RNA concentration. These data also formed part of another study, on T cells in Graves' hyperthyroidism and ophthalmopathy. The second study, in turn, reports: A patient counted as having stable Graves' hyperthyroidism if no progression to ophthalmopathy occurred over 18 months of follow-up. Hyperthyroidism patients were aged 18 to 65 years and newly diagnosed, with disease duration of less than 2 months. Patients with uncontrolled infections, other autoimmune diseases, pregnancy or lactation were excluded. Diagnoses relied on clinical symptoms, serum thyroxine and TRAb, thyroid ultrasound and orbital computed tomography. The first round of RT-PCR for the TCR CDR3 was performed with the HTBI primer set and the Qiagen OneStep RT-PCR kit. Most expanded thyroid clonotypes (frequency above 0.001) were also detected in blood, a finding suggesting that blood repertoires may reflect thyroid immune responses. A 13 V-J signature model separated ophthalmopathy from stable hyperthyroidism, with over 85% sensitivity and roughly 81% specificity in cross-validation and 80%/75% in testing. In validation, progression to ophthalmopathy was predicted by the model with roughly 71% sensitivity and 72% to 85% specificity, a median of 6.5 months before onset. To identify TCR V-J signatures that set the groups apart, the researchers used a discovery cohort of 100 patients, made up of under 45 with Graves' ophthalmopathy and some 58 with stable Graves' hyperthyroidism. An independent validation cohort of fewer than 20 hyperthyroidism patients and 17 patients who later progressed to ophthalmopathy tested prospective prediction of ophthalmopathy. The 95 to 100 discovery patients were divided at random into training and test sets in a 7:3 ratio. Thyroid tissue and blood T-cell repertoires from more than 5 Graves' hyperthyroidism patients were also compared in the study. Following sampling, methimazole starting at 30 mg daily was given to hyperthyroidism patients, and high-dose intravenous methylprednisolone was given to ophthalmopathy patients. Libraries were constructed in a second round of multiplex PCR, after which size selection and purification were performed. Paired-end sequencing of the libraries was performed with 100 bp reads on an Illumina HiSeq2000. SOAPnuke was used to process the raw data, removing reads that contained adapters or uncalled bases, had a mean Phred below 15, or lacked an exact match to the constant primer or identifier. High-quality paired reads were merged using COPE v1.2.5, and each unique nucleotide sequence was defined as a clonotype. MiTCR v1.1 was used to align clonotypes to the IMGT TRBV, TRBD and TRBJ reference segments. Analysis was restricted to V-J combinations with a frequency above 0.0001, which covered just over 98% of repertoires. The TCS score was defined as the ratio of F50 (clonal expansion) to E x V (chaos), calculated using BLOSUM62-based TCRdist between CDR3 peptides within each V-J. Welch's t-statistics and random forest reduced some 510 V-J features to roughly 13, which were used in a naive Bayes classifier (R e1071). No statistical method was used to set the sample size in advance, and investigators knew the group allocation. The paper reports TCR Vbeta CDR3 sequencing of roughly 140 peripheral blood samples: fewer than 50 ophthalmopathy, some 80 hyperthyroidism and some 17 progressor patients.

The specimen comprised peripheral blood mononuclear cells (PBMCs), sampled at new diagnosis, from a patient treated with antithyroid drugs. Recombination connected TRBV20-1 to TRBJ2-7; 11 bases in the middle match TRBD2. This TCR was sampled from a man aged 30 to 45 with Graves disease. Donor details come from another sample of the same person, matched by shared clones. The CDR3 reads CSARTSGAYEQYF. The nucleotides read TGCAGTGCTAGGACTAGCGGGGCCTACGAGCAGTACTTC.